The present T cell receptor beta chain was sequenced within a study of CD8 T cells in Susac syndrome. Remarks on this clonotype: Relative to the germline gene, one junction end is altered; a read error may explain this.

Random hexamers served to reverse transcribe about 0.45 to 1 ug RNA. From the immunoSEQ multiplex PCR reads, TCRdb called clonotypes with MiXCR, one entry per CDR3 protein. The repertoire consists of a few hundred thousand distinct CDR3 sequences, with nearly 97% occurring once and the leading ten covering 0.08% to 0.095%. This CDR3 comprises 10 residues. In germline, CDR1 is SQVTM, CDR2 ANQGSEA. This sequence joins TRBV29-1 and TRBJ2-1; perhaps D is TRBD1 or TRBD2 (5 bases each). Sample: CD4+ T cells from PBMCs. The sequence derives from a human donor with multiple sclerosis. This CDR3 is CSVGDRLQVF. CDR3 sequence (DNA): TGCAGCGTTGGGGACCGGCTACAGGTCTTC.